This section outlines one T cell receptor (beta chain) sequence together with its context. Trimming removed 6 bases at V and 0 bases at J, with 12 bases between. Germline CDR1 and CDR2: MNHEY and SVGAGI. The CDR3 is 15 amino acids. Each CDR3 protein is one row after TCRdb ran MiXCR on the RACE reads. Among more than 90,000 distinct CDR3 sequences listed, about 10% were seen once. The sample belongs to a study of human T cells and chemical hapten exposure. Study at large: Patients received weekly diphenylcyclopropenone doses to the scalp throughout the roughly 24-week study.

As to time point: patch test 2, 6 weeks after DPC sensitization. Treatment of the sample: therapeutic diphenylcyclopropenone sensitization with weekly scalp DPC. The genes are TRBV6-5 and TRBJ2-1; the D call may be TRBD1 or TRBD2 (5 bases each). This sequence originates from a woman between 40 and 50 years old with alopecia areata. Some clones in this sample may be carry-over from other donors' samples. The sequenced sample was whole blood, obtained in connection with sensitization to the hapten diphenylcyclopropenone (DPC). CDR3 loop: CASSPGQISYNEQFF. CDR3 DNA sequence: TGTGCCAGCAGCCCGGGGCAGATCTCCTACAATGAGCAGTTCTTC.